These 26 T cell receptor beta chains were sequenced from one sample in a study of radiotherapy plus CTLA-4 blockade in lung cancer. Libraries were prepared by immunoSEQ multiplex PCR; TCRdb keeps only in-frame clonotypes and omits some of them. The data show around 95,000 clones, about four fifths seen once. This specimen consisted of peripheral blood, obtained from a patient treated with radiotherapy plus ipilimumab. These receptors all stem from a human donor with non-small cell lung cancer who had stable disease on radiotherapy plus ipilimumab.

The chain combines TRBV11-2 with TRBJ2-5; 7 bases map to TRBD1. The ends lost 4 bases at V and 1 base at J; junction bases unmatched: 12. This CDR3 contains 17 residues. Germline CDR1 reads SGHAT; CDR2 reads FQNNGV. The CDR3 is CASSSGWRTGVQETQYF. The CDR3 nucleotides are TGTGCCAGCAGCTCAGGCTGGCGGACAGGCGTCCAAGAGACCCAGTACTTC.

The chain joins TRBV6-1 to TRBJ2-3; D is undetermined. The CDR3 sequence is 13 residues long. CDR1 and CDR2 from the germline V gene are MNHNS and SASEGT. The V end lost 2 bases, the J end lost 5 bases, and 8 bases lay between the germline ends. The DNA of the CDR3 is TGTGCCAGCAGTGAACGGCCGAAAGATACGCAGTATTTT. Translating gives CASSERPKDTQYF.

This chain links TRBV11-2 with TRBJ1-4, with a tentative D call TRBD1 (6 bases). Germline assignment: CDR1 SGHAT and CDR2 FQNNGV. This CDR3 region has 15 residues. V was clipped by 4 bases and J by 3 bases, with 12 bases between them. The CDR3, as DNA: TGTGCCAGCAGCTCACAGGGCGGCGCTAATGAAAAACTGTTTTTT. It encodes CASSSQGGANEKLFF.

The chain couples TRBV28 to TRBJ1-1; tentatively, D is TRBD1 (6 bases). Looked up from germline, CDR1 is MDHEN and CDR2 is SYDVKM. V was shortened by 4 bases and J by 0 bases, with 18 bases between the two germline ends. The CDR3 covers 17 residues. The CDR3 sequence: CASSSTGLGGLNTEAFF. The CDR3 nucleotides read TGTGCCAGCAGTTCTACAGGGTTGGGGGGGTTGAACACTGAAGCTTTCTTT.

The chain recombines TRBV30 with TRBJ1-2, with 7 bases fitting TRBD1. The junction had 10 bases not matched to a gene; V was cut back by 2 bases and J by 7 bases. Germline-derived CDR1 and CDR2 are GTSNPN and SVGIG (reference sequence). CDR3 length: 14 residues. The DNA of the CDR3 is TGTGCCTGGAGTATACCCAGGACAGGTTTTGGCTACACCTTC. This translates into CAWSIPRTGFGYTF.

The chain has TRBV30 and TRBJ1-1; D not certain. V gave up 0 bases and J gave up 3 bases, with 8 bases separating them. The germline V gene encodes CDR1 GTSNPN and CDR2 SVGIG (reference sequence). CDR3 length equals 13 residues. Written as DNA, the CDR3 is TGTGCCTGGAGTGTAGGGCCTTACACTGAAGCTTTCTTT. Encoded protein: CAWSVGPYTEAFF. Full variable domain (outside the CDR3, taken from reference TRBV30 and TRBJ1-1): SQTIHQWPATLVQPVGSPLSLECTVEGTSNPNLYWYRQAAGRGLQLLFYSVGIGQISSEVPQNLSASRPQDRQFILSSKKLLLSDSGFYLCAWSVGPYTEAFFGQGTRLTVV.

This clone was counted once. The genes are TRBV9 and TRBJ2-1; 9 nucleotides match TRBD1. CDR1 SGDLS and CDR2 YYNGEE come from the germline V gene. The CDR3 length is 14 residues. Germline trimming cut 4 bases from V and 8 bases from J; bases unmatched to any gene: 7. The CDR3 spells CASSLQGAKDEQFF. The CDR3 DNA reads as TGTGCCAGCAGCTTACAGGGGGCGAAGGATGAGCAGTTCTTC.

The chain couples TRBV30 to TRBJ2-1; a possible D gene is TRBD1 (5 bases). Trimming pared 8 bases from V and 0 bases from J, leaving 11 bases between. From germline, CDR1 is GTSNPN and CDR2 SVGIG (reference sequence). The CDR3 is 13 amino acids. The CDR3 nucleotides read TGTGCCGGAAACCAGGGCTCCTACAATGAGCAGTTCTTC. Protein sequence: CAGNQGSYNEQFF.

The chain recombines TRBV4-1 with TRBJ2-1; TRBD2 agrees at 9 bases. The germline gives CDR1 MGHRA, CDR2 YSYEKL. This CDR3 is built from 16 residues. V was clipped by 4 bases and J by 9 bases; unmatched bases: 13. The CDR3 loop is CASSPTSSGTPLEQFF. In DNA form, the CDR3 reads TGCGCCAGCAGCCCGACCTCTAGCGGGACCCCCCTTGAGCAGTTCTTC.

J is TRBJ1-1 and V is TRBV5-1; perhaps TRBD1 as D (5 bases). Trimming took 0 bases from V and 6 from J, leaving 21 bases between them. The CDR3 is 17 residues long. CDR1 is SGHRS, CDR2 YFSETQ, per germline. CDR3: CASSLGGGRVARAEAFF. CDR3 nucleotide sequence: TGCGCCAGCAGCTTGGGGGGAGGCAGGGTGGCGAGGGCTGAAGCTTTCTTT.

The gene calls are TRBV28 and TRBJ2-7; 8 nucleotides align to TRBD2. V shed 10 bases and J 7 bases; nucleotides not matched to a gene: 12. The CDR3 is made up of 13 amino acids. Germline CDR1 is MDHEN and CDR2 is SYDVKM. This CDR3 is CAIQAGASREQYF. The CDR3 nucleotides are TGTGCCATCCAAGCGGGAGCCTCGAGAGAGCAGTACTTC.

The V call is TRBV11-3, the J call TRBJ2-7; 8 nucleotides line up with TRBD1. This CDR3 comprises 17 residues. Per germline, CDR1 SGHNT and CDR2 YENEEA. V gave up 3 bases and J gave up 0 bases; unmatched junction bases: 10. Written as DNA, the CDR3 is TGTGCCAGCAGCTTCTCCGGCTGGGACAGGCTCTCCTACGAGCAGTACTTC. Protein: CASSFSGWDRLSYEQYF.

The rearrangement links TRBV6-5 to TRBJ1-5; TRBD1 aligns across 8 bases. Germline V gene lookup returns CDR1 MNHEY and CDR2 SVGAGI. Trimming took 5 bases from V and 2 from J; bases not matched to a gene: 5. The CDR3 is made up of 15 amino acids. CDR3 sequence: CASSPGTGGNQPQHF. The CDR3 DNA reads as TGTGCCAGCAGTCCCGGGACAGGAGGCAATCAGCCCCAGCATTTT.

The V call is TRBV7-6, the J call TRBJ2-7, with a tentative D call TRBD1 (5 bases). Trimming took off 4 bases at V and 2 bases at J, with 15 bases between the two ends. Germline CDR1 is SGHVS and CDR2 is FNYEAQ. There are 15 residues in the CDR3. CDR3 residues: CASSSPSTGTYEQYF. CDR3 nucleotides: TGTGCCAGCAGCTCCCCTTCTACAGGAACCTACGAGCAGTACTTC.

The chain uses TRBV19 and TRBJ1-6; D ambiguous. The V end lost 7 bases, the J end lost 0 bases, and 13 bases lay between the germline ends. Germline V gene lookup returns CDR1 LNHDA and CDR2 SQIVND (reference sequence). This CDR3 is 16 amino acids long. The DNA for the CDR3 is TGTGCCAGTAACGAACTACCGAGCTCCTATAATTCACCCCTCCACTTT. Translated, it gives CASNELPSSYNSPLHF.

The chain uses TRBV19 and TRBJ2-7; TRBD2 might be the D (5 bases). The CDR3 contains 13 residues. From germline, CDR1 is LNHDA and CDR2 SQIVND (reference sequence). Between the trimmed V and J ends, which lost 3 bases and 3 bases, there was a span of 9 bases. The CDR3 region is CASSIERIYEQYF. CDR3 nucleotides: TGTGCCAGTAGTATCGAGCGGATCTACGAGCAGTACTTC.

The chain has TRBV6-5 and TRBJ1-3; D ambiguous. Looked up from germline, CDR1 is MNHEY and CDR2 is SVGAGI. V lost 5 bases and J lost 0, with 11 bases in between. There are 15 residues in the CDR3. Here the CDR3 reads CASSAQGFSGNTIYF. CDR3 in DNA: TGTGCCAGCAGTGCCCAAGGTTTCTCTGGAAACACCATATATTTT.

The rearrangement links TRBV14 to TRBJ2-1, with D unresolved. The CDR3 has 12 residues. V lost 1 base and J lost 10, with 8 bases in between. Germline lookup yields CDR1 SGHDN and CDR2 FVKESK. In DNA, the CDR3 is TGTGCCAGCAGCCAAGTTTGGGCGGAGCAGTTCTTC. This sequence encodes CASSQVWAEQFF. Full variable domain (rest looked up from reference TRBV14 and TRBJ2-1): EAGVTQFPSHSVIEKGQTVTLRCDPISGHDNLYWYRRVMGKEIKFLLHFVKESKQDESGMPNNRFLAERTGGTYSTLKVQPAELEDSGVYFCASSQVWAEQFFGPGTRLTVL.

The rearrangement uses TRBV27 and TRBJ1-3; unclear D gene. V dropped 0 bases and J dropped 0 bases, with 6 bases sitting between them. Germline lookup yields CDR1 MNHEY and CDR2 SMNVEV (reference sequence). This CDR3 comprises 15 residues. The CDR3 region has the DNA TGTGCCAGCAGTTTATCCTTCAGCTCTGGAAACACCATATATTTT. Translation: CASSLSFSSGNTIYF.

The rearrangement links TRBV19 to TRBJ2-1, with D perhaps given as TRBD1 or TRBD2 (5 bases each). The germline V and J ends were trimmed by 5 bases and 8 bases, with 19 bases remaining between them. Germline assignment: CDR1 LNHDA and CDR2 SQIVND (reference sequence). The CDR3 covers 15 residues. DNA for the CDR3: TGTGCCAGTAGTCCGGGACCAAGGGAAATCGATGAGCAGTTCTTC. It is translated as CASSPGPREIDEQFF. The whole variable domain, filled in from reference TRBV19 and TRBJ2-1, reads DGGITQSPKYLFRKEGQNVTLSCEQNLNHDAMYWYRQDPGQGLRLIYYSQIVNDFQKGDIAEGYSVSREKKESFPLTVTSAQKNPTAFYLCASSPGPREIDEQFFGPGTRLTVL.

This clone was seen only a few times. The J gene is TRBJ1-6, the V gene TRBV7-2; D not resolved. Germline V gives CDR1 SGHTA, CDR2 FQGNSA. This CDR3 spans 14 amino acids. The germline V and J ends were trimmed by 2 bases and 7 bases, with 9 bases remaining between them. The CDR3 reads CASSLSSLNSPLHF. CDR3 DNA sequence: TGTGCCAGCAGCTTATCGTCTTTGAATTCACCCCTCCACTTT.

This clone was detected once. V usage is TRBV5-1 and J usage is TRBJ2-6; D is perhaps TRBD1 (5 bases). The length of the CDR3 is 15 residues. CDR1 SGHRS and CDR2 YFSETQ come from the germline V gene. The ends were cut back, 4 bases at V and 4 bases at J, with 12 bases in the middle. CDR3: CASSPQESGANVLTF. The CDR3 DNA sequence: TGCGCCAGCAGCCCACAGGAATCCGGGGCCAACGTCCTGACTTTC.

The V gene is TRBV5-1, the J gene TRBJ2-1, with D tentatively TRBD1 (7 bases). V lost 0 bases, J lost 6 bases, and 16 bases lay in between. Germline values: CDR1 SGHRS, CDR2 YFSETQ. This CDR3 region has 16 residues. CDR3 coding DNA: TGCGCCAGCAGCTTGGTCGCAGGGGGAGGCTCCAATGAGCAGTTCTTC. It translates to CASSLVAGGGSNEQFF.

A few counts support this clone. The rearrangement links TRBV5-6 to TRBJ1-5; D ambiguous. Trimming took 0 bases from V and 7 from J, leaving 8 bases between them. The germline CDR1 and CDR2 sequences are SGHDT and YYEEEE. This CDR3 is 13 amino acids long. CDR3: CASSLGTDQPQHF. DNA for the CDR3: TGTGCCAGCAGCTTGGGTACAGACCAGCCCCAGCATTTT.

CDR3 DNA sequence: TGTGCCAGTAGTATGGAAATTGATGGCTACACCTTC. Translation: CASSMEIDGYTF. The chain has TRBV19 and TRBJ1-2; no firm D call. V was trimmed by 3 bases and J by 6 bases, leaving 8 bases between them. Germline lookup yields CDR1 LNHDA and CDR2 SQIVND (reference sequence). This CDR3 is 12 amino acids long.

This rearrangement joins TRBV9 to TRBJ2-1; no firm D call. This CDR3 has 16 residues. V lost 2 bases and J lost 6, with 18 bases in between. CDR1 is SGDLS and CDR2 is YYNGEE in the germline V gene. The CDR3 DNA is TGTGCCAGCAGCGTGGCGAGTTCCCGAGTGTCCAATGAGCAGTTCTTC. Its protein is CASSVASSRVSNEQFF. Full variable domain (rest looked up from reference TRBV9 and TRBJ2-1): DSGVTQTPKHLITATGQRVTLRCSPRSGDLSVYWYQQSLDQGLQFLIQYYNGEERAKGNILERFSAQQFPDLHSELNLSSLELGDSALYFCASSVASSRVSNEQFFGPGTRLTVL.